A single sample gave rise to the 2 T cell receptor beta chains below, sequenced in a study of vaccination effects on CD4 cells after COVID-19 (dated by TCRdb to between 2021 and 2023). In the ViraFEST assay, PBMC were stimulated with viral peptide pools, and antigen-specific CD4+ T cell clonotypes were then identified by expansion using TCR sequencing. After approximately 11 days of culture, CD4+ T cells were isolated with the EasySep CD4+ T cell isolation kit. Healthy vaccine recipients had no prior SARS-CoV-2 infection, confirmed by negative nucleocapsid antibodies before and after vaccination. No antigen has been identified for these receptors. The method behind the library was the immunoSEQ multiplex PCR assay. The immuneACCESS repertoire file appears here via TCRdb, limited to in-frame rearrangements. These files lack a portion of the clones; in checked studies, under half of the deficit traces to unresolved V genes, and the cause of the others is not known. Counted in this sample were some 77,000 clones; over 65% of them appeared once. The ten largest clones take up roughly 3.9% of the sample.

Material: CD4+ T cells from PBMCs cultured with HCoV-OC43 spike peptides, obtained before COVID-19 vaccination. The cell subset or site label on this specimen signifies: HCoV-OC43 spike overlapping peptide pool stimulation. These receptors originate from a human donor who received a COVID-19 vaccine.

The chain carries TRBV24-1 and TRBJ2-2; unclear D gene. Trimming removed 7 bases at V and 4 bases at J, with 12 bases between. The CDR3 loop spans 14 amino acids. Per germline, CDR1 KGHDR and CDR2 SFDVKD. The DNA for the CDR3 is TGTGCCACCAGCAATCGGGCCGCCACCGGGGAGCTGTTTTTT. Translating gives CATSNRAATGELFF.

Comments on this clone: The sample carries other DNA sequences with the same CDR3. The chain combines TRBV6-5 with TRBJ1-3; 7 positions agree with TRBD1. Germline V CDR1 and CDR2: MNHEY, SVGAGI. The CDR3 is 15 amino acids. V trimming: 3 bases; J trimming: 0 bases; junction bases outside the gene matches: 2. In DNA, the CDR3 is TGTGCCAGCAGTTATACAGGGGACTCTGGAAACACCATATATTTT. Its translation: CASSYTGDSGNTIYF.